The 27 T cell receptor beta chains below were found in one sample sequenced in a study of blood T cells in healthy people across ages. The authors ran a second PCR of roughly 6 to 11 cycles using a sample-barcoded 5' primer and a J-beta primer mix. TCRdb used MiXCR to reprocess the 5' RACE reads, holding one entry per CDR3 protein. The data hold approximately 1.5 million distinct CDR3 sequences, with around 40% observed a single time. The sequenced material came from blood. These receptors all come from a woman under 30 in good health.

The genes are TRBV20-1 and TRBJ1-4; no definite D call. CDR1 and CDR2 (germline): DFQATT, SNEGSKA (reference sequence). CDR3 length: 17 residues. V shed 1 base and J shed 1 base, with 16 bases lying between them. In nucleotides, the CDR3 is TGCAGTGCTAGAGTACCCTCCCCGACGCTAACTAATGAAAAACTGTTTTTT. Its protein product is CSARVPSPTLTNEKLFF.

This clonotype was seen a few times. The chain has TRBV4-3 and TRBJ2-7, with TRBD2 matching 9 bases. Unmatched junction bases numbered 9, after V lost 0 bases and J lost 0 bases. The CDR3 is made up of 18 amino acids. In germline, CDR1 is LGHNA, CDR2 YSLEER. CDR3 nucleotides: TGCGCCAGCAGCCAAGATCCGCCTAGCGGGGTTAGCTCCTACGAGCAGTACTTC. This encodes CASSQDPPSGVSSYEQYF.

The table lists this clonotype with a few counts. The CDR3 sequence: CASSQDPIYPSNEKLFF. CDR3 sequence (DNA): TGCGCCAGCAGCCAAGACCCCATTTACCCCTCTAATGAAAAACTGTTTTTT. The chain has TRBV4-3 and TRBJ1-4, with D unclear. The germline V gene has CDR1 LGHNA and CDR2 YSLEER. This CDR3 has 17 residues. Trimming left V 0 bases short and J 3 bases short, with 14 bases between.

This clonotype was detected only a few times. For the CDR3, the DNA is TGTGCCAGCAGTGAAGGCAGGGTGGGCTATGGCTACACCTTC. This codes for CASSEGRVGYGYTF. The rearrangement joins TRBV6-1 to TRBJ1-2; tentative D call: TRBD1 (5 bases). The CDR3 contains 14 residues. Germline lookup yields CDR1 MNHNS and CDR2 SASEGT. V was trimmed by 1 base and J by 4 bases, leaving 10 bases between them.

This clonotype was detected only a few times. In DNA, the CDR3 is TGTGCCAGCAGCTTTCGGTCGCGGGGAAACCTGATGGAAGAGACCCAGTACTTC. Amino acids: CASSFRSRGNLMEETQYF. The V call is TRBV7-2, the J call TRBJ2-5; weak D call: TRBD2 (6 bases). CDR3 length: 18 amino acids. Germline CDR1 and CDR2: SGHTA and FQGNSA. The V gene lost 3 bases and the J gene lost 3 bases, with 23 bases spanning the gap.

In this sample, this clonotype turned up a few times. Here the CDR3 reads CASSQDRLDDTEAFF. CDR3 DNA sequence: TGCGCCAGCAGCCAAGATCGGCTTGACGACACTGAAGCTTTCTTT. V and J are TRBV4-1 and TRBJ1-1; D gene ambiguous. V lost 0 bases to trimming and J lost 3 bases, with 11 bases between them. Germline-derived CDR1 and CDR2 are MGHRA and YSYEKL. The length of the CDR3 is 15 residues.

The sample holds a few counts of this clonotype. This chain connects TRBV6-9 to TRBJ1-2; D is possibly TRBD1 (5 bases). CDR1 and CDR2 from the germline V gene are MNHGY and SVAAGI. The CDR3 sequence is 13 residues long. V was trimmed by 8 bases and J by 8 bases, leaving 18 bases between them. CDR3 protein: CASRIGTLKGYTF. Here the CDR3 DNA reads TGTGCCAGCCGAATCGGGACTTTGAAAGGCTACACCTTC.

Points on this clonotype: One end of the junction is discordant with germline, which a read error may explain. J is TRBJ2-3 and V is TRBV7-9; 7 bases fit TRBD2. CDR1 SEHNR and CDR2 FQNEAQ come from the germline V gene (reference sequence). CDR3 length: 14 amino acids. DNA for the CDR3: TGTGCCAGCTCCGGACACGGGACTACAGGTACGCAGTATTTT. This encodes CASSGHGTTGTQYF.

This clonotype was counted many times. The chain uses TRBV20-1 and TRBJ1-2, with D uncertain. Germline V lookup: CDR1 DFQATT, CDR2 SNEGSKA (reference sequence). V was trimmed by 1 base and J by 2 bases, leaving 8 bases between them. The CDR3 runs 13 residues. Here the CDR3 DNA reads TGCAGTGCTAGAGTTTCCGGAAACTATGGCTACACCTTC. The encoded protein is CSARVSGNYGYTF.

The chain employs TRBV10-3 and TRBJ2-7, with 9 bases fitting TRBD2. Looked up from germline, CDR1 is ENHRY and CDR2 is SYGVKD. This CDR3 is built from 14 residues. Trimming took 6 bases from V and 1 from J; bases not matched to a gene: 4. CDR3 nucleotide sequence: TGTGCCATCAGAGCGACTAGCGGATCCTACGAGCAGTACTTC. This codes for CAIRATSGSYEQYF.

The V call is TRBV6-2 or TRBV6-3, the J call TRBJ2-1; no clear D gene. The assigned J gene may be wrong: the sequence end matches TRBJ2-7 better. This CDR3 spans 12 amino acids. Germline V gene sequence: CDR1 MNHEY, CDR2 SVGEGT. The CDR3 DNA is TGTGCCATTTCGGCCCATTGCAATGAGCAGTACTTC. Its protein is CAISAHCNEQYF.

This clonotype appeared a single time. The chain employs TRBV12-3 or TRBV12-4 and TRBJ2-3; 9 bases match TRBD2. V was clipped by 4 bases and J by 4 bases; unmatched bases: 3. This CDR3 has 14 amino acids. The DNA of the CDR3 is TGTGCCAGCAGTTCGACTAGCGGAGCAGATACGCAGTATTTT. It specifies CASSSTSGADTQYF.

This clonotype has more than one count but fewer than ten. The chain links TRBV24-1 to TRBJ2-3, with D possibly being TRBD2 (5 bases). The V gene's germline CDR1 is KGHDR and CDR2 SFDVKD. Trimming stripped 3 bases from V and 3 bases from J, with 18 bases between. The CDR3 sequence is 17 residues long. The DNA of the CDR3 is TGTGCCACCAGTGATCCGAAGAGGGTAGGGAGAACAGATACGCAGTATTTT. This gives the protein CATSDPKRVGRTDTQYF.

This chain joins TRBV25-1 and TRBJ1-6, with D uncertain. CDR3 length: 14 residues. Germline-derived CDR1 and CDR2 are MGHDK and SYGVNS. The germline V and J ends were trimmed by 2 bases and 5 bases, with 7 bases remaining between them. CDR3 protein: CASSEVQHNSPLHF. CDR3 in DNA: TGTGCCAGCAGTGAAGTACAGCATAATTCACCCCTCCACTTT.

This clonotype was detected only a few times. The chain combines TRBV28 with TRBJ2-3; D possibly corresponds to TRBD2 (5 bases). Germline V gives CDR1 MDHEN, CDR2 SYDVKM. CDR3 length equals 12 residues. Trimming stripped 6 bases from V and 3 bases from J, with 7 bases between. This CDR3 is CASRSGTDTQYF. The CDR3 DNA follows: TGTGCCAGCAGGTCGGGAACAGATACGCAGTATTTT.

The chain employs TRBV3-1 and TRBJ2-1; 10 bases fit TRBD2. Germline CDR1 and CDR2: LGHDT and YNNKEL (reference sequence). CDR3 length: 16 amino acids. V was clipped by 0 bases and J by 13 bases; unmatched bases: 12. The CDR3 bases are TGTGCCAGCAGCCAAGATCTAGCGGGGGCGAGGGAGACCCAGTTCTTC. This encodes CASSQDLAGARETQFF.

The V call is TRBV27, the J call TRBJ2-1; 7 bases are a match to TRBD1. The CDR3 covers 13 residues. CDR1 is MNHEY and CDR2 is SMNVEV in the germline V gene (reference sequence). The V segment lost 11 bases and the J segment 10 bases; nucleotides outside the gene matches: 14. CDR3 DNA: TGTGCCTCTTGGACAGGCTCCTCCTACGAGCAGTTCTTC. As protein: CASWTGSSYEQFF.

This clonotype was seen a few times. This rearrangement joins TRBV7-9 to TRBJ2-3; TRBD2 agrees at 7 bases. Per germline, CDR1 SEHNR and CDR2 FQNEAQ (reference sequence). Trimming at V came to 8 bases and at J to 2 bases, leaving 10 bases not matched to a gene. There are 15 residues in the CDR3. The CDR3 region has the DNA TGTGCCAGCGGCGGCGGGAGCCTTCTCACAGATACGCAGTATTTT. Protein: CASGGGSLLTDTQYF.

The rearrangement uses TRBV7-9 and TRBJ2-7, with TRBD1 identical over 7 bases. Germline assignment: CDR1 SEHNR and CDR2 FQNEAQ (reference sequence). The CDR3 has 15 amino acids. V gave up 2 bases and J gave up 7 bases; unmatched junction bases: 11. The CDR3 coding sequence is TGTGCCAGCAGCTTAAAGAGACAGGGTTCGGGTGAGCAGTACTTC. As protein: CASSLKRQGSGEQYF.

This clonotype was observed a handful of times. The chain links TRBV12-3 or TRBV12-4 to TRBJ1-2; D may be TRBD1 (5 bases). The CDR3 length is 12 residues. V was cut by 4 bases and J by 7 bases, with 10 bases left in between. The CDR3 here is CASSWARGGYTF. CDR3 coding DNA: TGTGCCAGCAGTTGGGCGAGGGGTGGCTACACCTTC.

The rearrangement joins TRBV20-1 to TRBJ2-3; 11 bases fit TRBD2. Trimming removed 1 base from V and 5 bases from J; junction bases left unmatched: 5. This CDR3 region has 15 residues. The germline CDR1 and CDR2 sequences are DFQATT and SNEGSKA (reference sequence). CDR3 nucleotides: TGCAGTGCTAGAGGGTCTAGCGGGGGGTTAGATACGCAGTATTTT. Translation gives CSARGSSGGLDTQYF.

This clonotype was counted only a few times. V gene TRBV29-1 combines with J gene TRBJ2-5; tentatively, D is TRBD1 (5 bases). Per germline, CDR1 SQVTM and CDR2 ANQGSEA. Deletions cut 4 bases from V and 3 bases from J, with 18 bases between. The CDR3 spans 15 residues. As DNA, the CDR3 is TGCAGCGTTGGGCTCAGGGCCGGAACGAAAGAGACCCAGTACTTC. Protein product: CSVGLRAGTKETQYF.

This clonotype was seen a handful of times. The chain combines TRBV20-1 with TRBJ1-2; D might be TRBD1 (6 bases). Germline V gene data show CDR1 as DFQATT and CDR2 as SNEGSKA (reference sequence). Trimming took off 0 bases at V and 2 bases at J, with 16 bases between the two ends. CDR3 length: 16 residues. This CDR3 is CSARDAGQLQNYGYTF. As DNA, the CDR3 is TGCAGTGCTAGAGACGCAGGACAGCTTCAGAACTATGGCTACACCTTC.

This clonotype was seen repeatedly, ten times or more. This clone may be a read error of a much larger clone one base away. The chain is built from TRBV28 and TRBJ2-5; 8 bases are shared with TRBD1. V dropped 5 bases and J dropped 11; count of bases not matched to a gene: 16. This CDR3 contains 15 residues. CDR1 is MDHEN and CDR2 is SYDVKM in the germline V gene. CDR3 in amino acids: CASSTPGQVYNEQYF. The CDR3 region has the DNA TGTGCCAGCAGTACCCCGGGACAGGTCTACAATGAGCAGTACTTC.

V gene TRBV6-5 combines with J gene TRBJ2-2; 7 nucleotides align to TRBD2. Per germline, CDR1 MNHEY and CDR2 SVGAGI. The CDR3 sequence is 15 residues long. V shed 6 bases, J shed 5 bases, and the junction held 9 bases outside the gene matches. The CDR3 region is CASRFGRRLTGELFF. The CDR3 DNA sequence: TGTGCCAGCAGATTCGGGAGGCGCCTTACCGGGGAGCTGTTTTTT.

This chain's CDR3 is CASSVRTGEFGKLFF. CDR3 in DNA: TGTGCCAGCAGCGTTCGGACAGGGGAGTTTGGAAAACTGTTTTTT. The V call is TRBV12-3 or TRBV12-4, the J call TRBJ1-4, with 9 bases identical to TRBD1. This CDR3 is 15 amino acids long. V shed 6 bases and J 10 bases; nucleotides not matched to a gene: 12.

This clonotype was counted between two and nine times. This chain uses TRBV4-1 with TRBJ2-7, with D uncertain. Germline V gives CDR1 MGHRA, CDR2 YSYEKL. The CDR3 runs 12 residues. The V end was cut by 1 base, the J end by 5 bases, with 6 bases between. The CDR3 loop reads CASSQGPDEQYF. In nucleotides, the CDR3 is TGCGCCAGCAGCCAAGGACCCGACGAGCAGTACTTC.